This T cell receptor (beta chain) was obtained from a study of T cell responses to AZD1222 COVID-19 vaccine. General study findings and limits: Unmutated variant regions reportedly attract nearly half of all spike-specific TCRs. Spike-specific TCRs gained breadth and depth after people received two AZD1222 doses.

Method: immunoSEQ multiplex PCR; TCRdb's copy keeps in-frame clones and lacks some. The data hold about 140,000 clones, with 85% to 95% observed a single time. To note about this clone: What it binds is unknown.

Trimming stripped 2 bases from V and 5 bases from J, with 12 bases between. The CDR3 has 15 amino acids. The V gene's germline CDR1 is SGHAT and CDR2 FQNNGV. The receptor comes from an adult in good health. The source was peripheral blood, collected on day 0 of AZD1222 vaccination. The genes are TRBV11-2 and TRBJ1-4; possibly TRBD1 for D (5 bases). The CDR3 nucleotides read TGTGCCAGCAGCTTACCACCTGGGGGGAATGAAAAACTGTTTTTT. This sequence encodes CASSLPPGGNEKLFF.